The 29 T cell receptor beta chains presented below share a single source sample, sequenced in a study of chemoradiotherapy in HPV16-positive cancers. This table comes from immunoSEQ multiplex PCR, and its TCRdb copy is limited to in-frame clones, with some not included. Found here are roughly 8,300 clones, approximately 77% of them singletons; the top ten hold over 30%. Sample: tumor tissue, taken from a patient who underwent chemoradiotherapy. The receptor source for this set is a human donor with HPV-associated anogenital cancer.

The chain has TRBV28 and TRBJ2-4; TRBD2 might be the D (6 bases). CDR3 length: 14 amino acids. CDR1 is MDHEN, CDR2 SYDVKM, per germline. Trimming shortened V by 4 bases and J by 7 bases, and 14 bases separated the two germline ends. CDR3 DNA sequence: TGTGCCAGCAGTTCGACTAGAAGTAGGAACATTCAGTACTTC. This codes for CASSSTRSRNIQYF.

This chain connects TRBV7-2 to TRBJ2-2; D might be TRBD1 (6 bases). Germline CDR1 reads SGHTA; CDR2 reads FQGNSA. V shed 5 bases and J shed 7 bases, with 26 bases lying between them. The CDR3 is 18 residues long. The CDR3 loop is CASSLLGRRGTPFGELFF. CDR3 in DNA: TGTGCCAGCAGCCTTCTGGGTAGGAGAGGGACACCTTTCGGGGAGCTGTTTTTT. The variable domain in full, completed from reference TRBV7-2 and TRBJ2-2, reads GAGVSQSPSNKVTEKGKDVELRCDPISGHTALYWYRQSLGQGLEFLIYFQGNSAPDKSGLPSDRFSAERTGGSVSTLTIQRTQQEDSAVYLCASSLLGRRGTPFGELFFGEGSRLTVL.

The genes are TRBV5-6 and TRBJ2-1; the match to TRBD2 covers 11 bases. In germline, CDR1 is SGHDT, CDR2 YYEEEE. V dropped 6 bases and J dropped 4; count of bases not matched to a gene: 9. This CDR3 has 16 amino acids. CDR3 loop: CASTQYSGGGYNEQFF. In DNA form, the CDR3 reads TGTGCCAGCACCCAATATAGCGGGGGGGGATACAATGAGCAGTTCTTC.

The chain joins TRBV7-2 to TRBJ2-7, with no clear D. CDR3 length equals 17 residues. V was trimmed by 1 base and J by 3 bases, leaving 19 bases between them. Germline CDR1 reads SGHTA; CDR2 reads FQGNSA. CDR3 residues: CASSLGPPWTSGYEQYF. Written as DNA, the CDR3 is TGTGCCAGCAGCTTAGGTCCCCCCTGGACCTCTGGCTACGAGCAGTACTTC.

The chain is built from TRBV28 and TRBJ2-3; 10 bases match TRBD2. The J segment lost 5 bases and the V segment lost 5 bases, leaving 13 bases of the junction unmatched. The CDR3 has 17 residues. Germline CDR1 reads MDHEN; CDR2 reads SYDVKM. This chain's CDR3 is CASSPGASGRFVDTQYF. CDR3 bases: TGTGCCAGCAGTCCAGGGGCTAGCGGGAGATTCGTAGATACGCAGTATTTT.

This clone has only a few counts. V is TRBV4-3 and J is TRBJ2-3, with a tentative D call TRBD1 (6 bases). V lost 0 bases to trimming and J lost 8 bases, with 18 bases between them. The germline CDR1 and CDR2 sequences are LGHNA and YSLEER. The CDR3 contains 16 residues. CDR3: CASSQDIRQGLGTQYF. The CDR3 nucleotides are TGCGCCAGCAGCCAAGATATAAGGCAGGGGTTGGGTACGCAGTATTTT.

The table lists this clone with a few counts. The chain recombines TRBV30 with TRBJ2-5; no definite D call. The germline V gene has CDR1 GTSNPN and CDR2 SVGIG (reference sequence). V dropped 1 base and J dropped 7 bases, with 13 bases sitting between them. This CDR3 has 13 amino acids. The CDR3: CAWSAPAGGTQYF. The CDR3 coding sequence is TGTGCCTGGAGTGCCCCAGCCGGCGGGACCCAGTACTTC.

The rearrangement uses TRBV18 and TRBJ1-2; D call uncertain. This CDR3 spans 18 amino acids. Trimming stripped 8 bases from V and 1 base from J, with 26 bases between. The V gene's germline CDR1 is KGHSH and CDR2 LQKENI. CDR3 in DNA: TGTGCCAGCACTGACCAGACGCTTACAAGGAGGGTTAACTATGGCTACACCTTC. Its translation is CASTDQTLTRRVNYGYTF.

V usage is TRBV25-1 and J usage is TRBJ2-1; the D is unclear. Germline V gives CDR1 MGHDK, CDR2 SYGVNS. V was cut by 8 bases and J by 4 bases, with 6 bases left in between. The CDR3 sequence is 11 residues long. The CDR3 nucleotides are TGTGCCAGCCACACGTACAATGAGCAGTTCTTC. Protein: CASHTYNEQFF.

The chain links TRBV16 to TRBJ2-5, with D possibly TRBD1 on 6 matching bases. Germline V gene data show CDR1 as KGHSY and CDR2 as FQNENV. V was clipped by 4 bases and J by 4 bases, with 10 bases between them. The CDR3 has 13 amino acids. The CDR3 bases are TGTGCCAGCAGCCCACAGGGCGCAGAGACCCAGTACTTC. Its translation: CASSPQGAETQYF.

The CDR3 here is CASSSGQRLAEEQFF. The DNA for the CDR3 is TGTGCCAGTAGCAGCGGACAGAGGCTAGCGGAAGAGCAGTTCTTC. This chain joins TRBV19 and TRBJ2-1; D perhaps matches TRBD2 (7 bases). This CDR3 has 15 amino acids. V lost 6 bases and J lost 10, with 22 bases in between. The germline gives CDR1 LNHDA, CDR2 SQIVND (reference sequence).

CDR3: CASSYGTSLHEQFF. The CDR3 nucleotides read TGTGCCAGCAGTTACGGGACTAGCCTCCATGAGCAGTTCTTC. V and J are TRBV27 and TRBJ2-1; 9 bases match TRBD2. The CDR3 totals 14 residues. V lost 4 bases to trimming and J lost 8 bases; unmatched junction nucleotides: 6. Looked up from germline, CDR1 is MNHEY and CDR2 is SMNVEV (reference sequence).

The chain links TRBV6-1 to TRBJ1-4; weak D call: TRBD1 (6 bases). The length of the CDR3 is 16 residues. The V gene's germline CDR1 is MNHNS and CDR2 SASEGT. V was pared by 3 bases and J by 10 bases, with 21 bases between. The CDR3 protein is CASSEAPAGEGVKLFF. DNA for the CDR3: TGTGCCAGCAGTGAGGCCCCCGCAGGGGAGGGGGTAAAACTGTTTTTT.

The rearrangement links TRBV5-8 to TRBJ1-6, with D unresolved. Germline V gives CDR1 SGHTS, CDR2 YDEGEE. This CDR3 is built from 14 residues. The V end lost 6 bases, the J end lost 7 bases, and 14 bases lay between the germline ends. CDR3 amino acids: CASTPTIANSPLHF. The CDR3 nucleotides are TGTGCCAGCACCCCCACAATAGCGAATTCACCCCTCCACTTT.

The rearrangement links TRBV19 to TRBJ2-3, with D perhaps TRBD2 (5 bases). Germline V CDR1 and CDR2: LNHDA, SQIVND (reference sequence). V gave up 0 bases and J gave up 0 bases, with 7 bases separating them. This CDR3 is built from 15 residues. The CDR3 DNA is TGTGCCAGTAGTATAGACGGGGTCAGCACAGATACGCAGTATTTT. Its protein product is CASSIDGVSTDTQYF. The full variable domain, rest sourced from reference TRBV19 and TRBJ2-3, is DGGITQSPKYLFRKEGQNVTLSCEQNLNHDAMYWYRQDPGQGLRLIYYSQIVNDFQKGDIAEGYSVSREKKESFPLTVTSAQKNPTAFYLCASSIDGVSTDTQYFGPGTRLTVL.

The V gene is TRBV10-3, the J gene TRBJ2-4; weak D call: TRBD2 (5 bases). The V gene's germline CDR1 is ENHRY and CDR2 SYGVKD. The CDR3 extends over 16 amino acids. The ends were cut back, 2 bases at V and 0 bases at J, with 11 bases in the middle. The DNA for the CDR3 is TGTGCCATCAGTGAGGGCCTAGCCCTAGCCAAAAACATTCAGTACTTC. It encodes CAISEGLALAKNIQYF.

The J gene is TRBJ1-1, the V gene TRBV10-3; possible D gene TRBD1, 6 bases. Germline CDR1 reads ENHRY; CDR2 reads SYGVKD. The germline V and J ends were trimmed by 8 bases and 6 bases, with 10 bases remaining between them. CDR3 length: 11 amino acids. DNA for the CDR3: TGTGCCATCTCAAGGGGGTCTGAAGCTTTCTTT. Amino acids: CAISRGSEAFF.

V and J are TRBV9 and TRBJ1-6; possible D gene TRBD1, 5 bases. Deletions cut 0 bases from V and 10 bases from J, with 11 bases between. There are 14 residues in the CDR3. The germline CDR1 and CDR2 sequences are SGDLS and YYNGEE. The CDR3 nucleotides are TGTGCCAGCAGCGTAGTCTTGGGGGACTCACCCCTCCACTTT. Its protein is CASSVVLGDSPLHF.

The chain uses TRBV7-2 and TRBJ2-6; TRBD1 matches 7 bases. Trimming took 5 bases from V and 0 from J; bases not matched to a gene: 7. The CDR3 has 17 residues. CDR1 is SGHTA, CDR2 FQGNSA, per germline. This CDR3 is CASSPSTGNSGANVLTF. CDR3 nucleotide sequence: TGTGCCAGCAGCCCATCGACAGGGAACTCTGGGGCCAACGTCCTGACTTTC.

In DNA, the CDR3 is TGTGCCAGCAGCAATGTAGCGGGAGGGCCTTCAACCAATGAGCAGTTCTTC. It specifies CASSNVAGGPSTNEQFF. J is TRBJ2-1 and V is TRBV7-6, with 11 nucleotides matching TRBD2. This CDR3 is 17 amino acids long. The germline V gene has CDR1 SGHVS and CDR2 FNYEAQ. Trimming removed 5 bases from V and 6 bases from J; junction bases left unmatched: 12.

The chain carries TRBV7-3 and TRBJ2-2; 8 bases agree with TRBD2. The CDR3 is made up of 17 amino acids. The J segment lost 4 bases and the V segment lost 8 bases, leaving 15 bases of the junction unmatched. CDR1 and CDR2 (germline): SGHTA, FQGTGA. Here the CDR3 reads CASGDGAGVVGTGELFF. The CDR3 nucleotides read TGTGCCAGCGGGGACGGAGCGGGAGTTGTCGGCACCGGGGAGCTGTTTTTT.

This sequence joins TRBV6-1 and TRBJ1-3; D unclear. CDR1 and CDR2 (germline): MNHNS, SASEGT. This CDR3 spans 15 amino acids. Between the trimmed V and J ends, which lost 6 bases and 1 base, there was a span of 13 bases. The CDR3, as DNA: TGTGCCAGCAGCCAAGACCGTGCATCTGGAAACACCATATATTTT. This sequence encodes CASSQDRASGNTIYF.

This chain links TRBV25-1 with TRBJ1-3, with D unresolved. The CDR3 extends over 14 amino acids. Germline V gene data show CDR1 as MGHDK and CDR2 as SYGVNS. V gave up 3 bases and J gave up 4 bases, with 10 bases separating them. The CDR3 nucleotides are TGTGCCAGCAGTGAGTCATTTTGGGGAAACACCATATATTTT. The encoded protein is CASSESFWGNTIYF. The complete variable domain, with remaining parts taken from reference TRBV25-1 and TRBJ1-3, reads EADIYQTPRYLVIGTGKKITLECSQTMGHDKMYWYQQDPGMELHLIHYSYGVNSTEKGDLSSESTVSRIRTEHFPLTLESARPSHTSQYLCASSESFWGNTIYFGEGSWLTVV.

Only a few counts were recorded for this clone. The chain's CDR3 is CASSSRTGLVGYTF. The CDR3 nucleotides read TGTGCCAGCAGCTCTAGGACAGGGCTCGTCGGCTACACCTTC. This chain uses TRBV9 with TRBJ1-2; TRBD1 matches 8 bases. The germline CDR1 and CDR2 sequences are SGDLS and YYNGEE. J lost 8 bases, V lost 4 bases, and 10 bases had no gene match. The CDR3 extends over 14 amino acids.

The J gene is TRBJ1-5, the V gene TRBV10-2, with D possibly matching TRBD1 (5 bases). CDR1 WSHSY and CDR2 SAAADI come from the germline V gene. This CDR3 has 15 amino acids. Trimming took off 7 bases at V and 4 bases at J, with 17 bases between the two ends. The chain's CDR3 is CASTPFGGNNQPQHF. For the CDR3, the DNA is TGCGCCAGCACCCCATTCGGGGGTAATAATCAGCCCCAGCATTTT.

The genes are TRBV19 and TRBJ1-3; D gene unclear. CDR1 is LNHDA, CDR2 SQIVND, per germline (reference sequence). This CDR3 contains 14 residues. V lost 7 bases to trimming and J lost 0 bases, with 10 bases between them. The CDR3 protein is CASTPSGSGNTIYF. The DNA for the CDR3 is TGTGCCAGTACTCCTTCGGGCTCTGGAAACACCATATATTTT.

The chain carries TRBV28 and TRBJ2-6; tentative D call: TRBD1 (5 bases). The germline V gene has CDR1 MDHEN and CDR2 SYDVKM. The CDR3 length is 15 residues. Trimming pared 6 bases from V and 4 bases from J, leaving 13 bases between. CDR3 DNA: TGTGCCAGCAGGCCCACAGGTGCGGGGGCCAACGTCCTGACTTTC. Its translation: CASRPTGAGANVLTF.

This chain connects TRBV7-8 to TRBJ2-3; 7 nucleotides line up with TRBD2. V shed 1 base, J shed 0 bases, and the junction held 4 bases outside the gene matches. CDR3 length equals 16 residues. The germline V gene encodes CDR1 SGHVS and CDR2 FQNEAQ. In DNA, the CDR3 is TGTGCCAGCAGCTTAGGGGCTAGCGGTAGCACAGATACGCAGTATTTT. Encoded protein: CASSLGASGSTDTQYF.

The chain is built from TRBV9 and TRBJ2-3, with unresolved D. CDR3 length equals 13 residues. Germline V gene data show CDR1 as SGDLS and CDR2 as YYNGEE. Trimming removed 0 bases at V and 3 bases at J, with 5 bases between. As DNA, the CDR3 is TGTGCCAGCAGCGTAGCCCCGACAGATACGCAGTATTTT. Translating gives CASSVAPTDTQYF.